This entry is about one T cell receptor beta chain. The record originates from a study of blood T cell repertoires in COVID-19. Study-level background: Researchers got acute and convalescent COVID-19 samples from the United States, Italy and Spain. In each case, the material was cDNA or gDNA derived from T cells, B-cell-depleted T cells, or PBMCs.

This table comes from immunoSEQ multiplex PCR, and its TCRdb copy is limited to in-frame clones, with some not included. This sample yields about 180,000 clones, of which over 75% are seen a single time; 15% to 20% belongs to the top ten. This CDR3 region has 14 residues. Germline CDR1 and CDR2: SGDLS and YYNGEE. The trim removed 3 bases at V and 6 bases at J, leaving 3 bases unmatched. The chain has TRBV9 and TRBJ2-3, with 11 bases that match TRBD1. The sequence derives from a person aged 70 to 85 with COVID-19, enrolled during active disease. The specimen was peripheral blood. The CDR3, as DNA: TGTGCCAGCAGCGGGGACAGGGGGACGGATACGCAGTATTTT. Protein sequence: CASSGDRGTDTQYF.